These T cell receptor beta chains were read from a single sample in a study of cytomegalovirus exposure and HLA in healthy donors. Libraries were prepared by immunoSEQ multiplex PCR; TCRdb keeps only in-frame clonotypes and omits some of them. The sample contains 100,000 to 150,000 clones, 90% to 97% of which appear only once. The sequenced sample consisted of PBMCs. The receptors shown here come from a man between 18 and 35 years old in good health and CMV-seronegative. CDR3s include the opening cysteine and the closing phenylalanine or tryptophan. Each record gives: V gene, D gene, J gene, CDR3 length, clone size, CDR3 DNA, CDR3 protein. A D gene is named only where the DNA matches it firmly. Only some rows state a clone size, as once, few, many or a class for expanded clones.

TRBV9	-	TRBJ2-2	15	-	TGTGCCAGCAGCGTATGGGAGCGGACCACCGGGGAGCTGTTTTTT	CASSVWERTTGELFF
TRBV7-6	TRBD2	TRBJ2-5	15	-	TGTGCCAGCAGCGCGGGACTAGCGGGAGAAGAGACCCAGTACTTC	CASSAGLAGEETQYF
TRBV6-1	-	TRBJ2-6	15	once	TGTGCCAGCCGAAGGGGCGACTCTGGGGCCAACGTCCTGACTTTC	CASRRGDSGANVLTF
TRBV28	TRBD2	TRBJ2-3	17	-	TGTGCCAGCAGTTTATGGGCTAGCGGGATGGGTACAGATACGCAGTATTTT	CASSLWASGMGTDTQYF
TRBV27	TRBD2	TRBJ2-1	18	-	TGTGCCAGCAGTCCATCCCCCCACCTAGCGGGAGCCAACAATGAGCAGTTCTTC	CASSPSPHLAGANNEQFF
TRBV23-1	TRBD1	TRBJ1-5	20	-	TGCGCCAGCAGTCTCCACCTGCCCAGACAGGGTCTCCCGACGAATCAGCCCCAGCATTTT	CASSLHLPRQGLPTNQPQHF
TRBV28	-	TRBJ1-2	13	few	TGTGCCAGCAGGCTGGGCGAGATCTATGGCTACACCTTC	CASRLGEIYGYTF
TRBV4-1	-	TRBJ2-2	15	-	TGCGCCAGCAGCCAAGTTGGCACACTCAGGGGGGAGCTGTTTTTT	CASSQVGTLRGELFF
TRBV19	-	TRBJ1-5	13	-	TGTGCCAGTAACATGCGGGGAAATCAGCCCCAGCATTTT	CASNMRGNQPQHF
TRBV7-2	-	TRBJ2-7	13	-	TGTGCCAGCAGCTTGGACACCGTTAGCGAGCAGTACTTC	CASSLDTVSEQYF
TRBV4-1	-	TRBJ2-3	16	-	TGCGCCAGCAGCCAAGCGGTCGGGAGAGCGGCAGATACGCAGTATTTT	CASSQAVGRAADTQYF
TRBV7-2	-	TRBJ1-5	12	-	TGTGCCAGCAGCCCCGGAGGCCAGCCCCAGCATTTT	CASSPGGQPQHF
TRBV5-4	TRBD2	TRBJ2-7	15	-	TGTGCCAGCAGCTTGACTAGCGGGAGCTCCTACGAGCAGTACTTC	CASSLTSGSSYEQYF
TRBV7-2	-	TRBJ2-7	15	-	TGTGCCAGCAGCTTGAAGGGAACGGGAGTCGACGAGCAGTACTTC	CASSLKGTGVDEQYF
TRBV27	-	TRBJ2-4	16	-	TGTGCCAGCAGTCCCCGACAGATACTAGCCAAAAACATTCAGTACTTC	CASSPRQILAKNIQYF
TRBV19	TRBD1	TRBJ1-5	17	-	TGTGCCAGTAGTATGCGGATAGGGACAGCGAAGAATCAGCCCCAGCATTTT	CASSMRIGTAKNQPQHF
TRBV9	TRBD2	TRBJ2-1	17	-	TGTGCCAGCAGCCCGCGAGGAGCGGGAGATACCTACAATGAGCAGTTCTTC	CASSPRGAGDTYNEQFF
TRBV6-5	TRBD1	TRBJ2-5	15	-	TGTGCCAGCAGAAACATGGACAGGGGTAGAGAGACCCAGTACTTC	CASRNMDRGRETQYF
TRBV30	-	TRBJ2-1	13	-	TGTGCCTGGAGGGAACTCAGCGGACTTGAGCAGTTCTTC	CAWRELSGLEQFF
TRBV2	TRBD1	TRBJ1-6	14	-	TGTGCCAGCAGTCGACAGGGATTTACTTCACCCCTCCACTTT	CASSRQGFTSPLHF
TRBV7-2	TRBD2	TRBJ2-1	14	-	TGTGCCAGCAGCGGAACTAGCGGGAGGCATGAGCAGTTCTTC	CASSGTSGRHEQFF
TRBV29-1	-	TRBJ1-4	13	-	TGCAGCGTTGAAAGCAGGACAAGGGAAAAACTGTTTTTT	CSVESRTREKLFF
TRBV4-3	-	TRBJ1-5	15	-	TGCGCCAGCAGCCCCCAGGGCGGCAGGGGCCAGCCCCAGCATTTT	CASSPQGGRGQPQHF
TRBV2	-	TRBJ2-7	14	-	TGTGCCAGCAGTGAAGCGACAGTATTGGACGAGCAGTACTTC	CASSEATVLDEQYF
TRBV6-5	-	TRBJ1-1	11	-	TGTGCCAGCAGTTCACTGACCGGGACTCATTTT	CASSSLTGTHF
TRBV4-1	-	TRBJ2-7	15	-	TGCGCCAGCAGCCAAGATCGCTCAGGTTTCTACGAGCAGTACTTC	CASSQDRSGFYEQYF
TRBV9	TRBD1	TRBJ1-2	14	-	TGTGCCAGCAGCGGCGAGACAGGGGAGACTGGCTACACCTTC	CASSGETGETGYTF
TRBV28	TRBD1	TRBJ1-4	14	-	TGTGCCAGCAGTCCACAGGGGCTTAATGAAAAACTGTTTTTT	CASSPQGLNEKLFF
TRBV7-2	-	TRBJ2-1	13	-	TGTGCCAGCAGCTTTTTTAGCTCCAATGAGCAGTTCTTC	CASSFFSSNEQFF
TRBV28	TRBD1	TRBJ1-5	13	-	TGTGCCAGCCAGAACAGGGGAAATCAGCCCCAGCATTTT	CASQNRGNQPQHF
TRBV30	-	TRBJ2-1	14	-	TGTGCCTGGAGTTTGGGGCGGTCCTACAATGAGCAGTTCTTC	CAWSLGRSYNEQFF
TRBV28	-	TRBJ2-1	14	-	TGTGCCAGCAGTCGCGGAACTAGCTCAGATGAGCAGTTCTTC	CASSRGTSSDEQFF
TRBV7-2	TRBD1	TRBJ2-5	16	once	TGTGCCAGCAGCTTAGGGAGACAGGGGGGTGGAGAGACCCAGTACTTC	CASSLGRQGGGETQYF
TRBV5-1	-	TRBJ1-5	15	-	TGCGCCAGCAGCTTCTCGGGGGGAGGAAATCAGCCCCAGCATTTT	CASSFSGGGNQPQHF
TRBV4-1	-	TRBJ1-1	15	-	TGCGCCAGCAGCCAGCCGGGACTCGGGGGAGAGATAGCTTTCTTT	CASSQPGLGGEIAFF
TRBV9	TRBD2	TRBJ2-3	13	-	TGTGCCAGCAGCAAGGGGACTACCTGGGGGCAGTATTTT	CASSKGTTWGQYF
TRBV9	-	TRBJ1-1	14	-	TGTGCCAGCAGCGTAGGGACATTAAGCACTGAAGCTTTCTTT	CASSVGTLSTEAFF
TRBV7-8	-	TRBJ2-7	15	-	TGTGCCAGCAGACATGGGCGGGGAGGCCCCTACGAGCAGTACTTC	CASRHGRGGPYEQYF
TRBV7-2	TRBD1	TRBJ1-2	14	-	TGTGCCAGCAGCCCACGGGACAGGGGTTCTGGCTACACCTTC	CASSPRDRGSGYTF
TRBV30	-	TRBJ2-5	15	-	TGTGCCTGGAGTGTCGATGGTGGTCTACAAGAGACCCAGTACTTC	CAWSVDGGLQETQYF
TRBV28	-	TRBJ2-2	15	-	TGTGCCAGCAGTTTTTCGCTTGAGGGACTCAGGGAGCTGTTTTTT	CASSFSLEGLRELFF
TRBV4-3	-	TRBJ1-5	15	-	TGCGCCAGCAGCCAAGACATTATGGGGCCGCAGCCCCAGCATTTT	CASSQDIMGPQPQHF
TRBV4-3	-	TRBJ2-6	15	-	TGCGCCAGCAGCCCGGAGGACTCCGGGGCCAACGTCCTGACTTTC	CASSPEDSGANVLTF
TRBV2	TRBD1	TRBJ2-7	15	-	TGTGCCAGCAGACAGGACAGGGGAGGGTATAACGAGCAGTACTTC	CASRQDRGGYNEQYF
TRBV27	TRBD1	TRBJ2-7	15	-	TGTGCCAGCAGCCCAGGACAGGCCCCTTCCTACGAGCAGTACTTC	CASSPGQAPSYEQYF
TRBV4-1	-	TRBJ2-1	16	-	TGCGCCAGCAGCCGCGCCCTCCCGGGATCCTACAATGAGCAGTTCTTC	CASSRALPGSYNEQFF
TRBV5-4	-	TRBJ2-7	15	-	TGTGCCAGCAGTAAAGACTCTAGGAGCTCCTACGAGCAGTACTTC	CASSKDSRSSYEQYF
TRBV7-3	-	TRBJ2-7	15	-	TGTGCCAGCAGCCCCCATTCGGTTGTCGCCTACGAGCAGTACTTC	CASSPHSVVAYEQYF
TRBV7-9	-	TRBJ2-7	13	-	TGTGCCAGCAGCTTCGCAGGCTCCTACGAGCAGTACTTC	CASSFAGSYEQYF
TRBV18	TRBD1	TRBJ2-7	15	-	TGTGCCAGCTCAACAACCGGGACAGGGGTCCACGAGCAGTACTTC	CASSTTGTGVHEQYF
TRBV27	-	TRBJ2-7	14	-	TGTGCCAGCAGTTTCTCAGGGGTATCCTACGAGCAGTACTTC	CASSFSGVSYEQYF
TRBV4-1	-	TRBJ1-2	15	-	TGCGCCAGCAGCCAAGACGCAAGTAAACTCTATGGCTACACCTTC	CASSQDASKLYGYTF
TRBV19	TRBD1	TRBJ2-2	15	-	TGTGCCAGTAGACAGGGGACAGGGGGTTCCGGGGAGCTGTTTTTT	CASRQGTGGSGELFF
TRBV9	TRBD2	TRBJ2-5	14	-	TGTGCCAGCAGCCCCGGGACTAGCAGAGAGACCCAGTACTTC	CASSPGTSRETQYF
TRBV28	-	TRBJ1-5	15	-	TGTGCCAGCAGGGCAGGGAGGGGTTGGGATCAGCCCCAGCATTTT	CASRAGRGWDQPQHF
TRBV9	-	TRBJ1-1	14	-	TGTGCCAGCAGCGTAGTCCGAGGGAACACTGAAGCTTTCTTT	CASSVVRGNTEAFF
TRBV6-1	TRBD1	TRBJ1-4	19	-	TGTGCCAGCAGTGAAGTCTTGGACAGGCGACTTGCAACTAATGAAAAACTGTTTTTT	CASSEVLDRRLATNEKLFF
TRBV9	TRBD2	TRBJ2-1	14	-	TGTGCCAGCAGAGGGACTAGCGGGAGGGGTGAGCAGTTCTTC	CASRGTSGRGEQFF
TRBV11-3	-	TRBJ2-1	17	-	TGTGCCAGCAGCTTAGATCGGAGGAGAAATATGTACAATGAGCAGTTCTTC	CASSLDRRRNMYNEQFF
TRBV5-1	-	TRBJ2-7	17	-	TGCGCCAGCAGGCGACTTGAGGCCAGTCGAGGGTTCTACGAGCAGTACTTC	CASRRLEASRGFYEQYF